This TCR beta chain was obtained from a study of cytomegalovirus exposure and HLA in healthy donors. The trim removed 4 bases at V and 5 bases at J, leaving 5 bases unmatched. The CDR3 length is 16 residues. Germline V gene sequence: CDR1 SGHRS, CDR2 YFSETQ. The PCR made use of 60 Vbeta and 13 Jbeta primers. Here immunoSEQ multiplex PCR was the method, and the copy in TCRdb shows in-frame clones only, minus some. The sample includes 100,000 to 150,000 clones, 82% seen only once; the top ten take 11%. The TCR was taken from a male donor in good health and CMV-seropositive. V usage is TRBV5-1 and J usage is TRBJ2-3, with TRBD2 identical over 15 bases. The specimen sequenced was PBMCs. CDR3 region: CASSTGTSGRLDTQYF. CDR3 nucleotides: TGCGCCAGCAGCACTGGGACTAGCGGGAGGTTAGATACGCAGTATTTT.